This is a list of T cell receptor beta chains from one sample in a study of identifying expanded T cells in peripheral blood. Assay used: immunoSEQ multiplex PCR; TCRdb lists only in-frame clones, some missing. The sample includes more than 75,000 clones, 70% to 90% seen only once; the top ten take around 6%. Sample: blood. These receptors were obtained from a person aged 18 to 69 in good health. CDR3s include the opening cysteine and the closing phenylalanine or tryptophan. A D gene is named only where the DNA matches it firmly. Not all rows give a size; the values are once, few, many and, for expanded clones, a class.

d_call	v_call	clone_size	j_call	cdr3_aa	cdr3_nt
TRBD1	TRBV5-1	NA	TRBJ1-1	CASSLAPGGDTEAFF	TGCGCCAGCAGCTTGGCACCAGGGGGAGACACTGAAGCTTTCTTT
NA	TRBV5-6	few	TRBJ1-2	CASSYGGHGYTF	TGTGCCAGCAGCTACGGGGGGCATGGCTACACCTTC
NA	TRBV11-3	NA	TRBJ2-2	CASSLGSRAGELFF	TGTGCCAGCAGCTTAGGAAGTCGGGCCGGGGAGCTGTTTTTT
NA	TRBV5-1	NA	TRBJ1-2	CASSPNPGDGYTF	TGCGCCAGCAGCCCGAACCCAGGCGATGGCTACACCTTC
NA	TRBV6-1	NA	TRBJ2-6	CASSVRAASYGANVLTF	TGTGCCAGCAGTGTGAGGGCAGCCTCCTATGGGGCCAACGTCCTGACTTTC
NA	TRBV4-1	few	TRBJ1-6	CASSQEAGTSPLHF	TGCGCCAGCAGCCAAGAGGCAGGGACTTCACCCCTCCACTTT
NA	TRBV2	NA	TRBJ1-1	CAIGGNTEAFF	TGTGCCATCGGGGGTAACACTGAAGCTTTCTTT
TRBD2	TRBV12-5	NA	TRBJ2-3	CASAPGLAGGEDTQYF	TGTGCTAGTGCCCCGGGACTAGCGGGGGGTGAAGATACGCAGTATTTT
NA	TRBV11-2	NA	TRBJ1-3	CASSPPGSGNTIYF	TGTGCCAGCAGCCCCCCAGGGTCTGGAAACACCATATATTTT
NA	TRBV7-9	NA	TRBJ2-5	CASSLLLASLETQYF	TGTGCCAGCAGCTTGTTGTTGGCTAGCCTGGAGACCCAGTACTTC
TRBD2	TRBV2	NA	TRBJ2-1	CASSEGFDGLAGFYNEQFF	TGTGCCAGCAGTGAAGGGTTTGACGGACTAGCGGGGTTCTACAATGAGCAGTTCTTC
TRBD2	TRBV7-6	NA	TRBJ2-2	CASSLVPSGGAGELFF	TGTGCCAGCAGCTTGGTGCCTAGCGGGGGAGCCGGGGAGCTGTTTTTT
NA	TRBV5-1	NA	TRBJ1-3	CASSLDTVVGNTIYF	TGCGCCAGCAGCTTGGACACCGTGGTGGGAAACACCATATATTTT
NA	TRBV6-5	NA	TRBJ1-2	CASSYGHSYGYTF	TGTGCCAGCAGTTACGGGCACAGCTATGGCTACACCTTC
NA	TRBV25-1	NA	TRBJ1-2	CASSEQAYGYTF	TGTGCCAGCAGTGAACAGGCCTATGGCTACACCTTC
TRBD1	TRBV7-2	NA	TRBJ1-1	CASSLGGRTEAFF	TGTGCCAGCAGCCTAGGGGGCCGCACTGAAGCTTTCTTT
NA	TRBV4-1	once	TRBJ1-4	CASLHTGSEKLFF	TGCGCCAGCTTACACACAGGGAGTGAAAAACTGTTTTTT
NA	TRBV19	NA	TRBJ1-6	CASRGDVPSINNSPLHF	TGTGCCAGTAGGGGGGACGTGCCCTCGATCAATAATTCACCCCTCCACTTT
TRBD2	TRBV5-8	NA	TRBJ2-3	CASSPYAGGTDTQYF	TGTGCCAGCAGCCCCTATGCGGGGGGCACAGATACGCAGTATTTT
NA	TRBV7-8	once	TRBJ1-2	CASSPTRVGRFYGYTF	TGTGCCAGCAGCCCCACTAGGGTGGGGCGATTTTATGGCTACACCTTC
NA	TRBV7-9	NA	TRBJ2-6	CASSLGTSGANVLTF	TGTGCCAGCAGCCTAGGGACTTCTGGGGCCAACGTCCTGACTTTC
NA	TRBV4-1	once	TRBJ1-3	CASSQFAPAGNTIYF	TGCGCCAGCAGCCAATTTGCACCGGCTGGAAACACCATATATTTT
NA	TRBV11-2	NA	TRBJ1-4	CASSRPGGADTEKLFF	TGTGCCAGCAGCCGACCTGGGGGGGCAGATACTGAAAAACTGTTTTTT
NA	TRBV6-1	NA	TRBJ2-1	CASGGTIFYNEQFF	TGTGCCAGCGGGGGCACTATATTCTACAATGAGCAGTTCTTC
NA	TRBV6-5	few	TRBJ1-2	CASSYTSGYGYTF	TGTGCCAGCAGTTACACCTCCGGGTATGGCTACACCTTC
NA	TRBV2	NA	TRBJ2-7	CASSADEGSYYEQYF	TGTGCCAGCAGTGCAGATGAGGGGTCATACTACGAGCAGTACTTC
TRBD1	TRBV19	NA	TRBJ1-1	CASSWGQLNTEAFF	TGTGCCAGTAGTTGGGGACAGCTGAACACTGAAGCTTTCTTT
NA	TRBV27	NA	TRBJ2-3	CASRSGSTTDTQYF	TGTGCCAGCAGGAGCGGATCTACCACAGATACGCAGTATTTT
TRBD2	TRBV5-5	NA	TRBJ2-7	CASTPSAGVFEQYF	TGTGCCAGCACCCCAAGTGCGGGGGTGTTCGAGCAGTACTTC
NA	TRBV5-1	NA	TRBJ2-7	CASSPVGGYEQYF	TGCGCCAGCAGCCCGGTCGGGGGTTACGAGCAGTACTTC
TRBD1	TRBV10-3	once	TRBJ2-7	CAISGMGQLSYEQYF	TGTGCCATCAGTGGAATGGGACAGCTATCCTACGAGCAGTACTTC
NA	TRBV6-6	NA	TRBJ1-1	CASRGGAEAFF	TGTGCCAGCAGGGGGGGCGCTGAAGCTTTCTTT
NA	TRBV7-3	NA	TRBJ2-2	CASSPDKNTGELFF	TGTGCCAGCAGCCCTGACAAGAACACCGGGGAGCTGTTTTTT
NA	TRBV7-8	NA	TRBJ1-2	CASSLGRGDYGYTF	TGTGCCAGCAGCTTGGGCAGGGGTGACTATGGCTACACCTTC
NA	TRBV2	NA	TRBJ2-4	CASSEGYIQYF	TGTGCCAGCAGTGAAGGGTACATTCAGTACTTC
TRBD1	TRBV18	NA	TRBJ2-7	CASSPGTGPYEQYF	TGTGCCAGCTCACCAGGGACAGGGCCCTACGAGCAGTACTTC
NA	TRBV4-3	NA	TRBJ2-2	CASSQEVFTGELFF	TGCGCCAGCAGCCAAGAAGTCTTCACCGGGGAGCTGTTTTTT
NA	TRBV18	NA	TRBJ1-3	CASSHNSGTIKAGNTIYF	TGTGCCAGCTCACACAACTCCGGGACTATAAAGGCTGGAAACACCATATATTTT
NA	TRBV5-1	NA	TRBJ1-4	CASSFDGQGRRLFF	TGCGCCAGCAGCTTCGACGGGCAGGGCAGGAGACTGTTTTTT
TRBD1	TRBV4-1	NA	TRBJ2-2	CASSSMGQGAAGELFF	TGCGCCAGCAGCTCAATGGGACAGGGGGCGGCCGGGGAGCTGTTTTTT
TRBD1	TRBV27	NA	TRBJ2-7	CASWGTGALYEQYF	TGTGCCAGCTGGGGGACAGGGGCCCTTTACGAGCAGTACTTC
NA	TRBV18	NA	TRBJ1-2	CASSPGDPLRGGYTF	TGTGCCAGCTCACCTGGAGACCCATTAAGGGGAGGCTACACCTTC
NA	TRBV9	NA	TRBJ1-1	CASSVVPGALTEAFF	TGTGCCAGCAGCGTAGTTCCGGGGGCTCTAACTGAAGCTTTCTTT
NA	TRBV27	NA	TRBJ1-1	CASTRLGGNTEAFF	TGTGCCAGCACGAGACTCGGAGGGAACACTGAAGCTTTCTTT
NA	TRBV4-1	NA	TRBJ1-4	CASSQQGQRRGNEKLFF	TGCGCCAGCAGCCAACAGGGGCAACGCCGCGGTAATGAAAAACTGTTTTTT
NA	TRBV4-1	NA	TRBJ1-5	CASSQGASSNQPQHF	TGCGCCAGCAGCCAAGGGGCCAGTAGCAATCAGCCCCAGCATTTT
NA	TRBV11-3	NA	TRBJ2-3	CASSSAFADTQYF	TGTGCCAGCAGCTCCGCCTTCGCAGATACGCAGTATTTT
NA	TRBV6-6	few	TRBJ1-4	CASKQITTNEKLFF	TGTGCCAGCAAACAGATAACAACTAATGAAAAACTGTTTTTT
NA	TRBV6-5	NA	TRBJ1-3	CASGRVTGNTIYF	TGTGCCAGCGGCAGGGTGACCGGAAACACCATATATTTT
NA	TRBV6-5	NA	TRBJ2-3	CASRRDTTDTQYF	TGTGCCAGCAGAAGAGATACCACAGATACGCAGTATTTT
TRBD2	TRBV29-1	few	TRBJ2-1	CSVRASGAYNEQFF	TGCAGCGTTAGGGCTAGCGGGGCATACAATGAGCAGTTCTTC
NA	TRBV18	NA	TRBJ1-4	CASSPPQGSDEKLFF	TGTGCCAGCTCTCCTCCCCAGGGGTCGGATGAAAAACTGTTTTTT
TRBD1	TRBV7-2	NA	TRBJ2-7	CASRTERGRLYEQYF	TGTGCCAGCAGAACAGAGAGGGGGCGCTTATACGAGCAGTACTTC
NA	TRBV5-1	NA	TRBJ1-2	CASRSEGRSYTF	TGCGCCAGCAGGTCGGAGGGGCGCAGCTACACCTTC
TRBD2	TRBV2	NA	TRBJ2-2	CASTPSGGPGELFF	TGTGCCAGCACTCCTAGCGGGGGGCCCGGGGAGCTGTTTTTT